This section outlines one T cell receptor (beta chain) sequence together with its context. The missing conserved phenylalanine or tryptophan at the end of this CDR3 makes a read error likely. It is unclear where the CDR3 begins or ends on the DNA, so no DNA is shown, and the CDR3 is as TCRdb lists it. This entry belongs to a study of CD8+CD57+ T cells in acquired aplastic anemia. CDR3 and TCR beta VDJ profiling relied on a genomic DNA template. TCRdb re-called the reads through MiXCR, storing one row per CDR3 protein. The sample yields roughly 250,000 distinct CDR3 sequences, approximately 82% seen once. Patients who underwent sequencing had shown CD8+CD57+ cell expansion by flow cytometry. From its first to its last residue, the CDR3 has 16 amino acids. Germline CDR1 reads MNHEY; CDR2 reads SVGAGI.

This chain links TRBV6-5 with TRBJ2-2; the table's D call of TRBD1 was not tested on the DNA. What was sequenced was sorted CD4+, CD8+, or CD8+CD57+ T cells (not recorded which) from PBMCs. The receptor was derived from a human donor with aplastic anemia. CDR3 in amino acids: CASSQGGGNGQDDRAG.